The rows below give T cell receptor beta chains drawn from one sample of a study of blood T cells in healthy people across ages. TCRdb analysed the 5' RACE reads with MiXCR anew, one entry per CDR3 protein. Of about 970,000 distinct CDR3 sequences in the sample, just over 50% were seen once. The specimen was blood. The receptor source for this set is a woman aged 60-75 years in good health. The CDR3 runs from the conserved cysteine through the conserved F or W. D genes are given only for firm matches. Size values are once, few and many counts, or a class for expanded clones, and some rows have none.

size,V,D,J,CDR3,DNA
many,TRBV10-3,NA,TRBJ2-7,CAISGRTLGEQYF,TGTGCCATCAGTGGTAGGACATTAGGCGAGCAGTACTTC
NA,TRBV7-2,NA,TRBJ2-7,CASSLGHSTYEQYF,TGTGCCAGCAGCTTAGGGCACAGCACCTACGAGCAGTACTTC
few,TRBV29-1,NA,TRBJ2-4,CSVEGGQGRQYF,TGCAGCGTTGAAGGTGGTCAGGGAAGGCAGTACTTC
NA,TRBV20-1,TRBD1,TRBJ1-2,CSAPPARGDGYTF,TGCAGTGCCCCGCCCGCCAGGGGGGATGGCTACACCTTC
many,TRBV7-9,TRBD2,TRBJ2-1,CASSLQGLAGENEQFF,TGTGCCAGCAGCTTACAGGGACTAGCGGGAGAAAATGAGCAGTTCTTC
NA,TRBV20-1,NA,TRBJ1-2,CSANPILANYGYTF,TGCAGTGCTAATCCTATCCTGGCTAACTATGGCTACACCTTC
NA,TRBV20-1,NA,TRBJ2-5,CSATPGQGRQETQYF,TGCAGTGCTACCCCGGGGCAGGGGAGACAAGAGACCCAGTACTTC
NA,TRBV6-2/TRBV6-3,NA,TRBJ2-7,CASMTSSHEQYF,TGTGCCAGCATGACGAGCTCCCACGAGCAGTACTTC
few,TRBV5-1,NA,TRBJ2-3,CASTRLRGTDTQYF,TGCGCCAGCACCCGGTTACGGGGCACAGATACGCAGTATTTT
NA,TRBV20-1,NA,TRBJ2-7,CSARRPGTHHEQYF,TGCAGTGCTAGGCGTCCCGGGACCCACCACGAGCAGTACTTC
NA,TRBV10-3,TRBD2,TRBJ2-3,CAISEMLGGVGLAGALTRTDTQYF,TGTGCCATCAGTGAGATGTTGGGGGGGGTTGGACTAGCGGGAGCCTTAACCCGAACGGATACGCAGTATTTT
NA,TRBV12-3/TRBV12-4,NA,TRBJ1-6,CASSLLAGANSPLHF,TGTGCCAGCAGTTTATTAGCAGGCGCCAATTCACCCCTCCACTTT
NA,TRBV7-8,NA,TRBJ1-1,CASSSARENTEAFF,TGTGCCAGCAGCTCGGCGAGGGAGAACACTGAAGCTTTCTTT
large,TRBV29-1,NA,TRBJ2-1,CSVAGASTYNEQFF,TGCAGCGTTGCGGGGGCTTCGACCTACAATGAGCAGTTCTTC
NA,TRBV20-1,NA,TRBJ2-2,CSASGSFDTGELFF,TGCAGTGCTAGCGGGTCATTCGACACCGGGGAGCTGTTTTTT
NA,TRBV6-5,TRBD2,TRBJ2-7,CASLPGLAGRAYEQYF,TGTGCCAGCCTTCCGGGACTAGCGGGAAGGGCCTACGAGCAGTACTTC
NA,TRBV10-3,NA,TRBJ1-2,CAISVDRKQVYGYTF,TGTGCCATCAGTGTCGACAGGAAGCAAGTATATGGCTACACCTTC
many,TRBV27,NA,TRBJ1-2,CASSLQPGHGYTF,TGTGCCAGCAGTTTACAGCCGGGCCATGGCTACACCTTC
few,TRBV14,TRBD2,TRBJ2-5,CASSPSNSGKLTGTQYF,TGTGCCAGCAGCCCATCTAATAGCGGGAAGCTGACAGGGACCCAGTACTTC
NA,TRBV20-1,TRBD2,TRBJ2-7,CSARTSGVSYEQYF,TGCAGTGCCAGAACTAGCGGCGTATCCTACGAGCAGTACTTC
NA,TRBV24-1,TRBD1,TRBJ2-3,CATRDRGTDTQYF,TGTGCCACCCGAGACAGGGGCACAGATACGCAGTATTTT
NA,TRBV20-1,NA,TRBJ1-5,CSARMGLSNQPQHF,TGCAGTGCTAGAATGGGGCTTAGCAATCAGCCCCAGCATTTT
many,TRBV18,NA,TRBJ2-3,CASSPPVITDTQYF,TGTGCCAGCTCACCACCGGTTATCACAGATACGCAGTATTTT
few,TRBV2,TRBD2,TRBJ2-3,CASSAGTRLTDTQYF,TGTGCCAGCAGTGCCGGGACTAGACTGACAGATACGCAGTATTTT
NA,TRBV7-2,NA,TRBJ2-7,CASSPGGTDSYEQYF,TGTGCCAGCAGCCCAGGCGGGACAGACTCCTACGAGCAGTACTTC
few,TRBV7-9,NA,TRBJ1-6,CASSGLNNSPLHF,TGTGCCAGTTCGGGGCTTAATAATTCACCCCTCCACTTT
NA,TRBV4-1,NA,TRBJ2-1,CASSQMGGDRVYNEQFF,TGCGCCAGCAGCCAAATGGGGGGGGACAGAGTTTACAATGAGCAGTTCTTC
NA,TRBV7-2,TRBD2,TRBJ2-7,CASSLAATSGLCEQYF,TGTGCCAGCAGCTTAGCGGCCACTAGCGGACTCTGCGAGCAGTACTTC
NA,TRBV6-5,NA,TRBJ1-4,CASSYSIATNEKLFF,TGTGCCAGCAGTTACTCGATTGCAACTAATGAAAAACTGTTTTTT
NA,TRBV20-1,NA,TRBJ2-1,CSARGVTGFDEQFF,TGCAGTGCAAGAGGGGTCACGGGGTTCGATGAGCAGTTCTTC
NA,TRBV11-2,NA,TRBJ2-7,CASSFRDGGHSYEQYF,TGTGCCAGCAGCTTCCGAGACGGGGGCCACTCCTACGAGCAGTACTTC
few,TRBV5-1,TRBD2,TRBJ2-1,CASSFRTSGNDEQFF,TGCGCCAGCAGCTTCCGGACTAGCGGGAACGATGAGCAGTTCTTC
few,TRBV4-1,TRBD2,TRBJ2-1,CASSQDGLAGMSDEQFF,TGCGCCAGCAGCCAAGATGGGCTAGCGGGAATGTCTGATGAGCAGTTCTTC
NA,TRBV7-2,TRBD2,TRBJ2-1,CASSRPGLANNEQFF,TGTGCCAGCAGCCGACCGGGACTAGCGAACAATGAGCAGTTCTTC
few,TRBV29-1,NA,TRBJ2-1,CSVPGRGSYNEQFF,TGCAGCGTTCCAGGCAGGGGTTCCTACAATGAGCAGTTCTTC
few,TRBV7-9,TRBD1,TRBJ2-7,CASSSYGTVYEQYF,TGTGCCAGCAGCTCCTACGGGACAGTGTACGAGCAGTACTTC
NA,TRBV6-2/TRBV6-3,NA,TRBJ2-5,CASSYTGVKTQYF,TGTGCCAGCAGTTACACGGGAGTAAAGACCCAGTACTTC
NA,TRBV25-1,TRBD2,TRBJ2-1,CASSEYATSGRVNEQFF,TGTGCCAGCAGTGAATATGCGACTAGCGGGAGGGTAAATGAGCAGTTCTTC
NA,TRBV6-2/TRBV6-3,TRBD1,TRBJ2-7,CAIEQGAIGEQYF,TGTGCCATCGAACAGGGGGCTATAGGCGAGCAGTACTTC
NA,TRBV28,NA,TRBJ2-4,CASSSPLVEHQGIQYF,TGTGCCAGCAGTTCCCCCCTCGTCGAGCACCAAGGCATTCAGTACTTC
NA,TRBV7-2,TRBD1,TRBJ2-5,CASSLVSTGQGQETQYF,TGTGCCAGCAGCTTAGTATCTACCGGACAGGGCCAAGAGACCCAGTACTTC
NA,TRBV21-1,NA,TRBJ2-4,CASPRTGVKNIQYF,TGTGCCAGCCCCCGGACAGGGGTCAAAAACATTCAGTACTTC
NA,TRBV20-1,TRBD1,TRBJ2-7,CSARDLGGYLYEQYF,TGCAGTGCTAGAGATCTAGGGGGCTATCTTTACGAGCAGTACTTC
NA,TRBV4-1,TRBD1,TRBJ2-2,CASSSRIQGTGELFF,TGCGCCAGCAGCAGCCGAATACAGGGGACCGGGGAGCTGTTTTTT
NA,TRBV20-1,TRBD2,TRBJ2-1,CSARVLAGRGSYNEQFF,TGCAGTGCTAGAGTGCTAGCGGGAAGGGGCTCCTACAATGAGCAGTTCTTC
once,TRBV7-9,TRBD2,TRBJ2-5,CASSLDRTSGRKTQYF,TGTGCCAGCAGCTTAGACCGGACTAGCGGGAGAAAGACCCAGTACTTC
NA,TRBV28,NA,TRBJ2-5,CASSSPTPGTRGTQYF,TGTGCCAGCAGTTCACCTACTCCGGGAACCCGGGGGACCCAGTACTTC
few,TRBV27,NA,TRBJ2-5,CASSLSRVGGETQYF,TGTGCCAGCAGTTTATCTAGGGTAGGAGGAGAGACCCAGTACTTC
NA,TRBV7-9,NA,TRBJ2-1,CASSPQGGGFNEQFF,TGTGCCAGCAGCCCCCAGGGAGGGGGGTTCAATGAGCAGTTCTTC